Listed here are 2 T cell receptor beta chains from one sample, sequenced in a study of blood T cells in healthy people across ages. With a J-beta primer mix and a sample-barcoded 5' primer, a second PCR ran roughly 6 to 11 cycles. From the 5' RACE reads, TCRdb called clonotypes with MiXCR, one entry per CDR3 protein. The repertoire consists of about 1.8 million distinct CDR3 sequences, with roughly 50% occurring once and the leading ten covering less than 2.5%. Sequencing used blood. The origin of the receptors is a middle-aged woman in good health.

This sequence joins TRBV28 and TRBJ2-1; TRBD2 matches 12 bases. CDR1 is MDHEN, CDR2 SYDVKM, per germline. After removal of 6 bases from V and 8 bases from J, the junction contained 8 bases not matched to a gene. CDR3 length equals 15 residues. In DNA form, the CDR3 reads TGTGCCAGCAGCTACCTAGCGGGGGGGGCGCATGAGCAGTTCTTC. Translation: CASSYLAGGAHEQFF.

A word on this clonotype: Because the CDR3 is missing its conserved closing phenylalanine or tryptophan, this is likely a read error. The rearrangement joins TRBV7-9 to TRBJ2-1; 9 bases match TRBD1. Germline trimming cut 2 bases from V and 5 bases from J; bases unmatched to any gene: 4. The germline gives CDR1 SEHNR, CDR2 FQNEAQ (reference sequence). The CDR3 runs to 15 residues. The CDR3 reads CASSLYGTGHNEQFS. The CDR3 DNA sequence: TGTGCCAGCAGCTTATATGGGACAGGGCACAATGAGCAGTTCTCC.